This record covers a single TCR beta chain. The antigen remains undetermined. The protocol was immunoSEQ multiplex PCR, while the TCRdb copy is restricted to in-frame clones and leaves out a portion. Of about 82,000 clones in the sample, around 85% were seen once. CDR1 and CDR2 (germline): MNHEY, SMNVEV (reference sequence). The V and J ends lost 3 bases and 5 bases, in that order; junction bases with no gene match: 6. CDR3 size: 15 residues. The data derive from a study of T cell responses to AZD1222 COVID-19 vaccine. General study results and limits: Among spike-specific TCRs, nearly half reportedly target unmutated variant regions.

The chain recombines TRBV27 with TRBJ2-2; 7 bases match TRBD2. Sequenced material: peripheral blood, taken 28 days after the second AZD1222 dose. The receptor comes from an adult who received the AZD1222 COVID-19 vaccine. CDR3 residues: CASSFPAGGTGELFF. DNA for the CDR3: TGTGCCAGCAGTTTCCCCGCCGGGGGGACCGGGGAGCTGTTTTTT.